This entry lists 6 T cell receptor beta chains sequenced from one sample in a study of blood T cell repertoires in COVID-19. Assay used: immunoSEQ multiplex PCR; TCRdb lists only in-frame clones, some missing. Of roughly 330,000 clones listed, about 90% are singletons. What was sequenced was PBMCs or T cells enriched from blood (not recorded which). The receptors derive from a young woman who had recovered from COVID-19.

The chain combines TRBV7-8 with TRBJ1-1; no definite D call. The V gene lost 5 bases and the J gene lost 6 bases, with 25 bases spanning the gap. This CDR3 comprises 17 residues. Germline lookup yields CDR1 SGHVS and CDR2 FQNEAQ. The DNA of the CDR3 is TGTGCCAGCAGCCAGATTTATTTGACCCGAGGGCGGCCTGAAGCTTTCTTT. This translates into CASSQIYLTRGRPEAFF. The complete variable domain, with remaining parts taken from reference TRBV7-8 and TRBJ1-1, reads GAGVSQSPRYKVAKRGQDVALRCDPISGHVSLFWYQQALGQGPEFLTYFQNEAQLDKSGLPSDRFFAERPEGSVSTLKIQRTQQEDSAVYLCASSQIYLTRGRPEAFFGQGTRLTVV.

The rearrangement uses TRBV11-2 and TRBJ1-5; 9 bases agree with TRBD1. Germline CDR1 is SGHAT and CDR2 is FQNNGV. The V segment lost 3 bases and the J segment 5 bases; nucleotides outside the gene matches: 11. This CDR3 has 17 amino acids. The CDR3: CASSLGVPGQGDQPQHF. The CDR3 DNA reads TGTGCCAGCAGCTTGGGGGTTCCGGGACAGGGTGATCAGCCCCAGCATTTT.

This chain connects TRBV7-9 to TRBJ2-7; 9 bases fit TRBD1. Trimming took 7 bases from V and 4 from J; bases not matched to a gene: 5. Germline values: CDR1 SEHNR, CDR2 FQNEAQ (reference sequence). This CDR3 comprises 13 residues. The CDR3 bases are TGTGCCAGCACGTGGGGACAGGGTTACGAGCAGTACTTC. Amino acids: CASTWGQGYEQYF.

The chain has TRBV5-8 and TRBJ1-2; 10 bases align to TRBD1. The trim removed 6 bases at V and 5 bases at J, leaving 16 bases unmatched. The CDR3 length is 17 residues. In germline, CDR1 is SGHTS, CDR2 YDEGEE. CDR3 residues: CASTLGQGNALGYGYTF. CDR3 bases: TGTGCCAGCACCCTGGGACAGGGGAATGCGCTAGGTTATGGCTACACCTTC.

The V call is TRBV7-2, the J call TRBJ1-2; 10 positions match TRBD1. Germline CDR1 SGHTA, CDR2 FQGNSA. Trimming at V came to 7 bases and at J to 2 bases, leaving 13 bases not matched to a gene. This CDR3 contains 17 residues. Here the CDR3 DNA reads TGTGCCAGCACCACAGGGACAGGGGCCCCTCTAAACTATGGCTACACCTTC. Translating it yields CASTTGTGAPLNYGYTF.

J is TRBJ1-1 and V is TRBV5-1; the D gene is possibly TRBD1 (5 bases). Per germline, CDR1 SGHRS and CDR2 YFSETQ. V lost 0 bases, J lost 4 bases, and 13 bases lay in between. This CDR3 is 15 amino acids long. For the CDR3, the DNA is TGCGCCAGCAGCTTGGGCTTCGGGGGTACCACTGAAGCTTTCTTT. This gives the protein CASSLGFGGTTEAFF.